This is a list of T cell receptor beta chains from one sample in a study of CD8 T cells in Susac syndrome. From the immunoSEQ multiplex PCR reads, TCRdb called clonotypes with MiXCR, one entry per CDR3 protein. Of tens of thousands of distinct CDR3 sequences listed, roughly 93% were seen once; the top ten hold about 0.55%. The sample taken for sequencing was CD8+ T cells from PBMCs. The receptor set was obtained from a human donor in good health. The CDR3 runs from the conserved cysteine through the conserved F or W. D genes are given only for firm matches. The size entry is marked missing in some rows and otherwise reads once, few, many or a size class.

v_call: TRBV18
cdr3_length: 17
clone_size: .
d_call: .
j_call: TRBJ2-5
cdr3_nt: TGTGCCAGCTCACCACCGTACGGACAAGGCCTGGGAGAGACCCAGTACTTC
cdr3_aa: CASSPPYGQGLGETQYF

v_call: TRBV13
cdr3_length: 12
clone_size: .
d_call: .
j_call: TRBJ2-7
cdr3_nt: TGTGCCAGCAGCTTAGGGAGAAGGGAGCAGTACTTC
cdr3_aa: CASSLGRREQYF

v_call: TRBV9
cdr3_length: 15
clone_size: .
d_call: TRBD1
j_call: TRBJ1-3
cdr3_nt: TGTGCCAGCAGCGGGAGGGGGCTGGAGATAAACACCATATATTTT
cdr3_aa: CASSGRGLEINTIYF

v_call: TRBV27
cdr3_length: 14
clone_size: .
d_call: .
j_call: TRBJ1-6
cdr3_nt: TGTGCCAGCAGTCCAGGGAGTTATAATTCACCCCTCCACTTT
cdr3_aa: CASSPGSYNSPLHF

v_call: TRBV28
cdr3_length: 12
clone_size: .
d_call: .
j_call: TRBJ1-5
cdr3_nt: TGTGCCAGCAGTCTAGGATACCAGCCCCAGCATTTT
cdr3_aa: CASSLGYQPQHF

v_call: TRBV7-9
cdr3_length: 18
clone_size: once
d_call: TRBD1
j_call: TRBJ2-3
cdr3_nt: TGTGCCAGCAGCGCCGGGACAGGGGAAGGTACTGGCACAGATACGCAGTATTTT
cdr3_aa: CASSAGTGEGTGTDTQYF

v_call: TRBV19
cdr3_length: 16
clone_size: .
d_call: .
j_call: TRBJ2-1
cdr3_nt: TGTGCCAGTAGTATACATGCTAGAGACAGATGGGCTGAGCAGTTCTTC
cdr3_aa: CASSIHARDRWAEQFF

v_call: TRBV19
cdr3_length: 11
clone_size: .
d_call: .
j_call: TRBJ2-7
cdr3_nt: TGTGCCAGTAGATACGGGGACGAGCAGTACTTC
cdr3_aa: CASRYGDEQYF

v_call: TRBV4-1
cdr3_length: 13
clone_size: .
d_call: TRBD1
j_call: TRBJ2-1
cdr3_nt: TGCGCCAGCAGCCAGCCACAGGGGGCCAGGGAGTTCTTC
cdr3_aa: CASSQPQGAREFF

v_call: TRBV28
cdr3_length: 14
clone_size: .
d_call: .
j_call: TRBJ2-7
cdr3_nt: TGTGCCAGCTGGACGGGGGCGAGGTACAACGAGCAGTACTTC
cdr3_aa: CASWTGARYNEQYF

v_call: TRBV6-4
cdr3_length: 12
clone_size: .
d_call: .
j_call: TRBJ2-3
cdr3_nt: TGTGCCAGCAGTGCGGGAGAAGATACGCAGTATTTT
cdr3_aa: CASSAGEDTQYF

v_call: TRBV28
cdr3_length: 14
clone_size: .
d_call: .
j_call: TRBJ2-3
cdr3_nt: TGTGCCAGCAGTCTCCCTGGGAGCACAGATACGCAGTATTTT
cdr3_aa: CASSLPGSTDTQYF

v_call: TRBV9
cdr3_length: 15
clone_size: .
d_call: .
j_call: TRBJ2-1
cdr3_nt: TGTGCCAGCAGCGTAGGGAGCGACTCCTACAATGAGCAGTTCTTC
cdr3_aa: CASSVGSDSYNEQFF

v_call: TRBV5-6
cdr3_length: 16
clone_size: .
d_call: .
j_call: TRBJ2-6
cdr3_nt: TGTGCCAGCAGCCCCAAGGCCGGCTCGGGGGCCAACGTCCTGACTTTC
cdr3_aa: CASSPKAGSGANVLTF

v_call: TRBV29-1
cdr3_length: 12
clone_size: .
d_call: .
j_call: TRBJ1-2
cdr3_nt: TGCAGCGCAGAGGGGGGTTTCTATGGCTACACCTTC
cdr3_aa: CSAEGGFYGYTF

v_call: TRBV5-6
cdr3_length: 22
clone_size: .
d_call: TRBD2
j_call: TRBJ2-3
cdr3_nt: TGTGCCAGCAGCTTGACCCGGGCCGGGACTAGCGGGAGGGAGCTAGGCACAGATACGCAGTATTTT
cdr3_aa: CASSLTRAGTSGRELGTDTQYF

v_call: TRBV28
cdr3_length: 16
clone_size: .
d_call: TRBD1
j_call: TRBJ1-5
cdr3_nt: TGTGCCAGCAGTTTAGCGACAGACAGGGAGAATCAGCCCCAGCATTTT
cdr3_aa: CASSLATDRENQPQHF

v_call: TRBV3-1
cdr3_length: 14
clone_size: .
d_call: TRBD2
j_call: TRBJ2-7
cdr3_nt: TGTGCCAGCAGCCCCGGGACTAGCGGCTACGAGCAGTACTTC
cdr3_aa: CASSPGTSGYEQYF

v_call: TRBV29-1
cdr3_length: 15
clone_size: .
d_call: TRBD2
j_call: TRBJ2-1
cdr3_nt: TGCAGCGTCCATTTGGCGGGAGGGCCCCCCCCCGAGCAGTTCTTC
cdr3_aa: CSVHLAGGPPPEQFF